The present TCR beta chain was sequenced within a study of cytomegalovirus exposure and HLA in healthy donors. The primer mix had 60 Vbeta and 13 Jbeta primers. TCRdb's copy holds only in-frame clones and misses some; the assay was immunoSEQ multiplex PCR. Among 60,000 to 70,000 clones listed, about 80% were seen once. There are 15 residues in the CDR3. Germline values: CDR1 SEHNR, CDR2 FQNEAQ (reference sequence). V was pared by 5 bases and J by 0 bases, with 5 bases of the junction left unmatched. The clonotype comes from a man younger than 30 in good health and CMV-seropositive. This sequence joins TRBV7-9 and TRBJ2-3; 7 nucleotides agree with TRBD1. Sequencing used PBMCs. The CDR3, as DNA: TGTGCCAGCAGCCCGGGACAGACTAGCACAGATACGCAGTATTTT. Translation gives CASSPGQTSTDTQYF.